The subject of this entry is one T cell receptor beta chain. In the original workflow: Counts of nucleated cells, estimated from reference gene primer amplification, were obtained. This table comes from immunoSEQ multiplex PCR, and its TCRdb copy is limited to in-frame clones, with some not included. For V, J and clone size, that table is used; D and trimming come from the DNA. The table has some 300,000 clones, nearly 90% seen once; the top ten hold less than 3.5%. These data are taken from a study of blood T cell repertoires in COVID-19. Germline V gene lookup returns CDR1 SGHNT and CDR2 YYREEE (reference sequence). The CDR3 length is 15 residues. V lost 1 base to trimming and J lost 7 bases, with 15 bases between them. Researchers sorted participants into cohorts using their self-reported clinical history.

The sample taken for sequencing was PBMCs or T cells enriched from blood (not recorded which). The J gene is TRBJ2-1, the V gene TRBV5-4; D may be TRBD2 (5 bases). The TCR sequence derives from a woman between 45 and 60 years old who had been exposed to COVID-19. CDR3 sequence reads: CASSLLRGEGNEQFF. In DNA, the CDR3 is TGTGCCAGCAGCTTGTTACGGGGAGAGGGAAATGAGCAGTTCTTC.